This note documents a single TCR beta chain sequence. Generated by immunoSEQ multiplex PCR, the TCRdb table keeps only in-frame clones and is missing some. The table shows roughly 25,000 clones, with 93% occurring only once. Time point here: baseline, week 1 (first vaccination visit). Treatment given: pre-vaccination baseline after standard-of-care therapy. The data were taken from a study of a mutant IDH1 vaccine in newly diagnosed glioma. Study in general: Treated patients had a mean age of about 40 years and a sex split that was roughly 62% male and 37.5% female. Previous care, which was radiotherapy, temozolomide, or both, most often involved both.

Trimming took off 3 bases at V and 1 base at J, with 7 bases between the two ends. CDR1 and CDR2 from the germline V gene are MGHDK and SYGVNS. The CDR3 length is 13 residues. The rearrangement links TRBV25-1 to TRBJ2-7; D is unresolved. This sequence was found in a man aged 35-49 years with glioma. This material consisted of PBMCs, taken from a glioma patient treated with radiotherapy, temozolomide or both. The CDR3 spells CASSETSSYEQYF. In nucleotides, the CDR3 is TGTGCCAGCAGTGAGACAAGTTCCTACGAGCAGTACTTC.